This TCR beta chain was documented in a study of cytomegalovirus exposure and HLA in healthy donors. V lost 2 bases, J lost 2 bases, and 12 bases lay in between. CDR3 length: 16 amino acids. Germline loops: CDR1 MNHEY, CDR2 SVGAGI. Donors showed nominal health when sampled, although they likely had unrecorded immune exposures. Primers: 60 Vbeta forward and 13 Jbeta reverse. Some clones are missing from TCRdb's copy, which holds only in-frame ones; the method was immunoSEQ multiplex PCR. The table includes approximately 74,000 clones, approximately 75% detected once. The receptor was isolated from a man aged 55 to 70 in good health and CMV-seropositive. This chain uses TRBV6-5 with TRBJ1-4; no clear D. The specimen sequenced was PBMCs. The CDR3 region is CASSYRGINTNEKLFF. The CDR3 bases are TGTGCCAGCAGTTACCGAGGGATCAATACTAATGAAAAACTGTTTTTT.